These T cell receptor beta chains were read from a single sample in a study of control samples from healthy donors and cancer patients. The method was immunoSEQ multiplex PCR; TCRdb's version includes in-frame clones alone and lacks a portion of them. The repertoire consists of about 100,000 clones, with over 75% occurring once and the leading ten covering over 15%. Sequenced: blood. The receptor set was obtained from a woman between 45 and 60 years old in good health. The CDR3 runs from the conserved cysteine through the conserved F or W. The D gene is left open where the match is weak. Where a row states a size, it is once, few, many or the class of an expanded clone; other rows omit it.

TRBJ2-1 | once | TRBV24-1 | NA | CATSDRSGVQFF | TGTGCCACCAGTGACCGTTCCGGGGTGCAGTTCTTC
TRBJ2-5 | once | TRBV24-1 | TRBD2 | CAPEGLAGVSGLRETQYF | TGTGCCCCCGAAGGACTAGCGGGAGTGTCCGGATTACGAGAGACCCAGTACTTC
TRBJ1-1 | NA | TRBV6-5 | NA | CAARTSMNTEAFF | TGTGCCGCGAGGACGTCCATGAACACTGAAGCTTTCTTT
TRBJ2-1 | NA | TRBV2 | TRBD2 | CASGREAGNSYNEQFF | TGTGCCAGCGGGCGGGAAGCGGGAAATTCCTACAATGAGCAGTTCTTC
TRBJ2-3 | NA | TRBV12-5 | NA | CASGLVPQNTQYF | TGTGCTAGTGGTTTGGTGCCGCAAAATACGCAGTATTTT
TRBJ1-2 | once | TRBV7-9 | NA | CASSLGPGRSYGYTF | TGTGCCAGCAGCTTAGGTCCCGGCCGGTCCTATGGCTACACCTTC
TRBJ2-7 | once | TRBV11-2 | TRBD1 | CASSFTPTGTYEQYF | TGTGCCAGCAGCTTTACCCCGACAGGGACCTACGAGCAGTACTTC
TRBJ2-7 | NA | TRBV5-1 | NA | CASGAGVYEQYF | TGCGCCAGCGGGGCCGGAGTCTACGAGCAGTACTTC
TRBJ2-2 | NA | TRBV5-5 | TRBD2 | CASSLTALAGAGELFF | TGTGCCAGCAGCTTAACCGCACTAGCGGGAGCCGGGGAGCTGTTTTTT
TRBJ2-1 | NA | TRBV3-1/TRBV3-2 | TRBD2 | CASSQDSLAGGWNEQFF | TGTGCCAGCAGCCAAGATAGCCTAGCGGGAGGATGGAATGAGCAGTTCTTC
TRBJ2-5 | NA | TRBV9 | TRBD2 | CASSSGVAGSQETQYF | TGTGCCAGCAGCTCCGGGGTAGCGGGGAGCCAAGAGACCCAGTACTTC
TRBJ1-4 | NA | TRBV7-9 | NA | CASSPGRGTNEKLFF | TGTGCCAGCAGCCCCGGGAGGGGGACTAATGAAAAACTGTTTTTT
TRBJ1-5 | once | TRBV6-1 | TRBD1 | CASSETPAPGGQPQHF | TGTGCCAGCAGTGAAACCCCCGCCCCAGGGGGTCAGCCCCAGCATTTT
TRBJ2-2 | NA | TRBV7-2 | TRBD2 | CASSLVPSGASGELFF | TGTGCCAGCAGCTTAGTCCCTAGCGGGGCATCTGGGGAGCTGTTTTTT